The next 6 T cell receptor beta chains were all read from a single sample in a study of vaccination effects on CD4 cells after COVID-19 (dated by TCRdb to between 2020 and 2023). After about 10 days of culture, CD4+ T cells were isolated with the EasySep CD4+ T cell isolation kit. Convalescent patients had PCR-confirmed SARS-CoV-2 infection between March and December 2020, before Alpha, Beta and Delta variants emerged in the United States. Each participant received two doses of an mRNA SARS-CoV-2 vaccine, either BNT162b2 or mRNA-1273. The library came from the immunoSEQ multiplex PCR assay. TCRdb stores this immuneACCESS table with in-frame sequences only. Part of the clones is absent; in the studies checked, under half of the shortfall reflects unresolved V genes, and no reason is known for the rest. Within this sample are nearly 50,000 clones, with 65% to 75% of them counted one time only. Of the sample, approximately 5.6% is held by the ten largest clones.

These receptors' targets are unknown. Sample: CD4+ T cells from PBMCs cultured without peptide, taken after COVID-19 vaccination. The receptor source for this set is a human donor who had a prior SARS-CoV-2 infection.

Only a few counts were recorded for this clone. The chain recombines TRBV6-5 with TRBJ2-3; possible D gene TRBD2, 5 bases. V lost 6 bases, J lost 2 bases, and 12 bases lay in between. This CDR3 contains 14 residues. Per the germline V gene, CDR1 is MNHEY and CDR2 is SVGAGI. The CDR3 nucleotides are TGTGCCAGCAGCCTACTAGATATCACAGATACGCAGTATTTT. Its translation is CASSLLDITDTQYF.

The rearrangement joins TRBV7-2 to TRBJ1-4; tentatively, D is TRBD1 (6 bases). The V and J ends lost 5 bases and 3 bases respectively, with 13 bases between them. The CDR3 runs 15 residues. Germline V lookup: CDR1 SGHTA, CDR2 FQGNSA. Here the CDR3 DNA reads TGTGCCAGCAGCGCCCGACAGGCGCCTAATGAAAAACTGTTTTTT. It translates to CASSARQAPNEKLFF.

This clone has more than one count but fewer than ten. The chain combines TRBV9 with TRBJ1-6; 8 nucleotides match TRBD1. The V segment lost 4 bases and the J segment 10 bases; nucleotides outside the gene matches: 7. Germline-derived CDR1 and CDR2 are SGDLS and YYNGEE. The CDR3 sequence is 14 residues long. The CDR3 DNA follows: TGTGCCAGCAGCCCGGCAGGGGGCCGATCACCCCTCCACTTT. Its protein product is CASSPAGGRSPLHF. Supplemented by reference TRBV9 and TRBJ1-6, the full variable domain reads DSGVTQTPKHLITATGQRVTLRCSPRSGDLSVYWYQQSLDQGLQFLIQYYNGEERAKGNILERFSAQQFPDLHSELNLSSLELGDSALYFCASSPAGGRSPLHFGNGTRLTVT.

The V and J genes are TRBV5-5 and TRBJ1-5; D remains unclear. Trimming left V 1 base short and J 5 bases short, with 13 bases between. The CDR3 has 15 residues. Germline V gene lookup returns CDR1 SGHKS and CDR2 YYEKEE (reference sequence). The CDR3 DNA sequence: TGTGCCAGCAGCTTGTACGGCGGCCGGGATCAGCCCCAGCATTTT. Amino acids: CASSLYGGRDQPQHF.

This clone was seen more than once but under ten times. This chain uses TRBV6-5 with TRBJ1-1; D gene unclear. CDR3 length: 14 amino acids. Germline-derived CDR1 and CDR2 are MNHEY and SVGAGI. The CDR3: CAVGRRRVDTEAFF. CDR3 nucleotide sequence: TGTGCAGTTGGCAGGCGGAGGGTTGACACTGAAGCTTTCTTT.

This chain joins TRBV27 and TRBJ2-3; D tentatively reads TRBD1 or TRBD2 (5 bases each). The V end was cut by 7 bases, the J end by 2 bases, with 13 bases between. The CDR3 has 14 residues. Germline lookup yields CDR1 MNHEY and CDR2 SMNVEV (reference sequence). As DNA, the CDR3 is TGTGCCAGCACTGTCGGGGCAAACACAGATACGCAGTATTTT. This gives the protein CASTVGANTDTQYF.